One and the same sample provided the 29 T cell receptor beta chains below, sequenced in a study of human T cells and chemical hapten exposure. The time point denotes: patch test 3, about 24 weeks after DPC sensitization. Treatment defined: therapeutic diphenylcyclopropenone sensitization with weekly scalp DPC. Each CDR3 protein gets one entry after TCRdb re-called the RACE reads with MiXCR. The sample comprises about 200,000 distinct CDR3 sequences, 24% of which are singletons, and around 2.5% rests with the top ten. Sequences were derived from whole blood, sampled in connection with sensitization to the hapten diphenylcyclopropenone (DPC). All receptors derive from a woman aged 40 to 50 with alopecia areata. Some clones in this sample may be carry-over from other donors' samples.

The chain links TRBV5-1 to TRBJ2-1, with 7 bases lining up with TRBD2. The ends lost 8 bases at V and 8 bases at J; junction bases unmatched: 10. The CDR3 runs to 13 residues. CDR1 and CDR2 (germline): SGHRS, YFSETQ. The CDR3, as DNA: TGCGCCAGTACACCGGGCGGGAGCGATGAGCAGTTCTTC. It specifies CASTPGGSDEQFF.

V gene TRBV28 combines with J gene TRBJ2-3, with a possible D match to TRBD2 (6 bases). Germline V gives CDR1 MDHEN, CDR2 SYDVKM. Trimming took off 7 bases at V and 4 bases at J, with 18 bases between the two ends. The CDR3 sequence is 15 residues long. CDR3 loop: CASNRAGTFPDTQYF. Here the CDR3 DNA reads TGTGCCAGCAATAGAGCCGGGACTTTCCCAGATACGCAGTATTTT.

This sequence joins TRBV5-1 and TRBJ2-3, with 7 bases identical to TRBD2. This CDR3 comprises 16 residues. The V gene's germline CDR1 is SGHRS and CDR2 YFSETQ. J gave up 8 bases and V 4 bases, and 16 bases lay outside the gene matches. DNA of the CDR3: TGCGCCAGCAGCGACAACCCCGCGGGAGTGGGGGGTACGCAGTATTTT. Its translation is CASSDNPAGVGGTQYF.

This clonotype was seen more than once but under ten times. The CDR3 bases are TGTGCCAGCAGTAAAGACCTAGTGTTTAATTCACCCCTCCACTTT. It yields the protein CASSKDLVFNSPLHF. V usage is TRBV27 and J usage is TRBJ1-6; no reliable D call. Germline V gene lookup returns CDR1 MNHEY and CDR2 SMNVEV (reference sequence). There are 15 residues in the CDR3. Deletions cut 5 bases from V and 6 bases from J, with 14 bases between.

This chain uses TRBV20-1 with TRBJ2-7, with 12 positions matching TRBD1. V shed 6 bases and J 6 bases; nucleotides not matched to a gene: 6. Germline V gives CDR1 DFQATT, CDR2 SNEGSKA (reference sequence). This CDR3 is 13 amino acids long. DNA for the CDR3: TGCAGTGCGAACCGGGACAGGGGGCTCGAGCAGTACTTC. This translates into CSANRDRGLEQYF.

In its sample, this clonotype was seen a few times. This chain uses TRBV15 with TRBJ2-5, with a possible D match to TRBD2 (6 bases). V was cut by 3 bases and J by 3 bases, with 11 bases left in between. This CDR3 contains 14 residues. Germline V gives CDR1 LNHNV, CDR2 YYDKDF (reference sequence). CDR3 coding DNA: TGTGCCACCAGCAGCAGAAGACTAGAAGAGACCCAGTACTTC. Encoded protein: CATSSRRLEETQYF.

The gene calls are TRBV7-9 and TRBJ2-7, with D perhaps TRBD2 (6 bases). The germline CDR1 and CDR2 sequences are SEHNR and FQNEAQ (reference sequence). V was cut by 7 bases and J by 4 bases, with 14 bases left in between. CDR3 length equals 13 residues. The CDR3 here is CASTLGGTYEQYF. CDR3 in DNA: TGTGCCAGCACGTTAGGAGGGACTTACGAGCAGTACTTC.

This clonotype was picked up a small number of times. The rearrangement joins TRBV28 to TRBJ1-5; no firm D call. Between the trimmed V and J ends, which lost 4 bases and 0 bases, there was a span of 7 bases. Germline V gene sequence: CDR1 MDHEN, CDR2 SYDVKM. The CDR3 covers 14 residues. CDR3 protein: CASSSPGSNQPQHF. CDR3 DNA sequence: TGTGCCAGCAGTTCCCCCGGTAGCAATCAGCCCCAGCATTTT.

V and J are TRBV28 and TRBJ1-6, with TRBD1 matching 12 bases. CDR3 length equals 14 residues. Trimming at V came to 8 bases and at J to 6 bases, leaving 2 bases not matched to a gene. Germline V gene lookup returns CDR1 MDHEN and CDR2 SYDVKM. In DNA form, the CDR3 reads TGTGCCAGCGGGACAGGGGGCCGTAATTCACCCCTCCACTTT. Residues: CASGTGGRNSPLHF.

This clonotype was found a few times. The chain joins TRBV28 to TRBJ2-7; tentative D call: TRBD2 (6 bases). Germline-derived CDR1 and CDR2 are MDHEN and SYDVKM. Deletions cut 3 bases from V and 3 bases from J, with 15 bases between. The CDR3 extends over 15 amino acids. The CDR3 DNA follows: TGTGCCAGCAGTTTCGTCGCGGGACCAATCTACGAGCAGTACTTC. The encoded protein is CASSFVAGPIYEQYF.

This clonotype has only a few counts. The V and J genes are TRBV20-1 and TRBJ2-1, with a tentative D call TRBD2 (6 bases). The CDR3 runs to 13 residues. Germline lookup yields CDR1 DFQATT and CDR2 SNEGSKA (reference sequence). V dropped 3 bases and J dropped 2 bases, with 8 bases sitting between them. CDR3 amino acids: CSASGSTYNEQFF. CDR3 sequence (DNA): TGCAGTGCTAGCGGGAGTACCTACAATGAGCAGTTCTTC.

V and J are TRBV6-2 or TRBV6-3 and TRBJ1-2; TRBD1 aligns across 7 bases. This CDR3 has 14 residues. The trim removed 2 bases at V and 4 bases at J, leaving 4 bases unmatched. Looked up from germline, CDR1 is MNHEY and CDR2 is SVGEGT. The CDR3 nucleotides are TGTGCCAGCAGTTACGGACAGGCGGTCTATGGCTACACCTTC. It codes for CASSYGQAVYGYTF.

The chain combines TRBV4-3 with TRBJ2-5; no reliable D call. In germline, CDR1 is LGHNA, CDR2 YSLEER. The V end lost 5 bases, the J end lost 4 bases, and 11 bases lay between the germline ends. The CDR3 contains 13 residues. The CDR3 DNA reads as TGCGCCAGCAGCTTGCACAGAGGAGAGACCCAGTACTTC. This sequence encodes CASSLHRGETQYF.

This clonotype was counted a few times. The chain links TRBV20-1 to TRBJ2-3, with a tentative D call TRBD2 (6 bases). CDR1 is DFQATT and CDR2 is SNEGSKA in the germline V gene (reference sequence). V was pared by 1 base and J by 8 bases, with 10 bases between. CDR3 size: 12 residues. This CDR3 is CSARGQGGTQYF. CDR3 DNA sequence: TGCAGTGCTAGAGGGCAGGGAGGTACGCAGTATTTT.

The chain joins TRBV11-2 to TRBJ1-1, with unresolved D. Trimming left V 5 bases short and J 3 bases short, with 13 bases between. There are 14 residues in the CDR3. CDR1 SGHAT and CDR2 FQNNGV come from the germline V gene. The CDR3 nucleotides read TGTGCCAGCAGCCCCCGGTTGGCGTACACTGAAGCTTTCTTT. As protein: CASSPRLAYTEAFF.

V gene TRBV5-1 combines with J gene TRBJ2-7; possibly TRBD1 or TRBD2 for D (5 bases each). The germline gives CDR1 SGHRS, CDR2 YFSETQ. The V end lost 4 bases, the J end lost 2 bases, and 13 bases lay between the germline ends. This CDR3 is built from 14 residues. DNA of the CDR3: TGCGCCAGCAGCGAAGTTGGGGGAGCCTACGAGCAGTACTTC. Amino acids: CASSEVGGAYEQYF.

This chain connects TRBV4-2 to TRBJ2-6, with 7 bases matching TRBD1. Losses at the gene ends were 4 bases for V and 4 bases for J; bases not matched to a gene: 13. The length of the CDR3 is 18 residues. CDR1 LGHNA and CDR2 YNFKEQ come from the germline V gene. CDR3 residues: CASSPRQGSLRGANVLTF. The CDR3 DNA is TGTGCCAGCAGCCCCCGACAGGGCTCTTTGAGAGGGGCCAACGTCCTGACTTTC.

This clonotype has just a few counts. This chain joins TRBV10-3 and TRBJ2-7; D call uncertain. V dropped 5 bases and J dropped 3 bases, with 8 bases sitting between them. The CDR3 runs 12 residues. Germline assignment: CDR1 ENHRY and CDR2 SYGVKD. In nucleotides, the CDR3 is TGTGCCATCAGTCAAACCAACTACGAGCAGTACTTC. Encoded protein: CAISQTNYEQYF.

This clonotype was seen repeatedly, ten times or more. The CDR3 bases are TGTGCCAGCGCAGAGACTACCGGGACGCTGTACAATGAGCAGTTCTTC. Amino acid sequence: CASAETTGTLYNEQFF. The chain carries TRBV28 and TRBJ2-1; D might be TRBD1 or TRBD2, each matching 5 bases. This CDR3 spans 16 amino acids. CDR1 MDHEN and CDR2 SYDVKM come from the germline V gene. V lost 8 bases and J 4 bases, leaving 21 bases between the germline ends.

The gene calls are TRBV7-2 and TRBJ2-5; a weak D match, TRBD1 (6 bases). Germline-derived CDR1 and CDR2 are SGHTA and FQGNSA. V was cut by 3 bases and J by 1 base, with 9 bases left in between. CDR3 length equals 14 residues. The CDR3 loop reads CASSFQGSQETQYF. As DNA, the CDR3 is TGTGCCAGCAGCTTTCAGGGGTCCCAAGAGACCCAGTACTTC.

This clonotype has a handful of counts. The J gene is TRBJ2-7, the V gene TRBV6-2 or TRBV6-3; no clear D gene. Germline CDR1 and CDR2: MNHEY and SVGEGT. Trimming left V 6 bases short and J 0 bases short, with 15 bases between. This CDR3 region has 15 residues. Written as DNA, the CDR3 is TGTGCCAGCAGCAGTCACCTACCGAGCTCCTACGAGCAGTACTTC. Translating it yields CASSSHLPSSYEQYF.

This clonotype came up a few times. The chain recombines TRBV10-3 with TRBJ1-1, with a weak D call TRBD1 (6 bases). Trimming removed 6 bases at V and 1 base at J, with 12 bases between. Per germline, CDR1 ENHRY and CDR2 SYGVKD. CDR3 length equals 14 residues. The CDR3 DNA reads as TGTGCCATCAGAAAGTCGACAGGGAACACTGAAGCTTTCTTT. Its translation: CAIRKSTGNTEAFF.

The chain couples TRBV7-3 to TRBJ2-3; a possible D gene is TRBD2 (5 bases). Trimming took off 6 bases at V and 3 bases at J, with 13 bases between the two ends. Germline lookup yields CDR1 SGHTA and CDR2 FQGTGA. The CDR3 length is 14 residues. The CDR3 spells CASSPGSGTDTQYF. The CDR3 DNA is TGTGCCAGCAGTCCGGGGTCAGGTACAGATACGCAGTATTTT.

The chain recombines TRBV29-1 with TRBJ2-7, with D possibly being TRBD2 (7 bases). Germline V gene data show CDR1 as SQVTM and CDR2 as ANQGSEA. The V gene lost 2 bases and the J gene lost 1 base, with 12 bases spanning the gap. The CDR3 is 14 amino acids. CDR3 DNA: TGCAGCGTTGAATGGGGGGGCAGGTCCTACGAGCAGTACTTC. Amino acids: CSVEWGGRSYEQYF.

This chain links TRBV11-2 with TRBJ2-7; D not resolved. The CDR3 is made up of 14 amino acids. Germline CDR1 is SGHAT and CDR2 is FQNNGV. Trimming took 5 bases from V and 1 from J, leaving 12 bases between them. The CDR3 protein is CASSPTIGSYEQYF. Written as DNA, the CDR3 is TGTGCCAGCAGCCCAACAATCGGGTCCTACGAGCAGTACTTC. The full variable domain, its missing parts supplied by reference TRBV11-2 and TRBJ2-7, is EAGVAQSPRYKIIEKRQSVAFWCNPISGHATLYWYQQILGQGPKLLIQFQNNGVVDDSQLPKDRFSAERLKGVDSTLKIQPAKLEDSAVYLCASSPTIGSYEQYFGPGTRLTVT.

This clonotype was counted at least ten times. The CDR3 region is CASSNREGGTEAFF. The CDR3 nucleotides read TGTGCCAGCAGCAACAGGGAAGGGGGCACTGAAGCTTTCTTT. This chain uses TRBV4-2 with TRBJ1-1, with D possibly matching TRBD1 (6 bases). V lost 5 bases and J 4 bases, leaving 14 bases between the germline ends. The germline CDR1 and CDR2 sequences are LGHNA and YNFKEQ. The CDR3 has 14 amino acids.

This clonotype was observed a few times. V is TRBV5-1 and J is TRBJ2-7, with 11 bases fitting TRBD2. The ends lost 8 bases at V and 6 bases at J; junction bases unmatched: 7. Germline assignment: CDR1 SGHRS and CDR2 YFSETQ. This CDR3 is 13 amino acids long. CDR3 in amino acids: CASSLAGVREQYF. In DNA, the CDR3 is TGCGCCAGTTCACTAGCGGGAGTACGCGAGCAGTACTTC.

This clonotype has only a few counts. J is TRBJ2-5 and V is TRBV24-1; TRBD2 matches 9 bases. The CDR3 sequence is 14 residues long. V trimming: 6 bases; J trimming: 3 bases; junction bases outside the gene matches: 4. The germline CDR1 and CDR2 sequences are KGHDR and SFDVKD. Written as DNA, the CDR3 is TGTGCCACCAGTCAGGCGGGAGGGGAAGAGACCCAGTACTTC. It codes for CATSQAGGEETQYF.

This clonotype was observed a handful of times. V gene TRBV21-1 combines with J gene TRBJ2-4. TRBV21-1 is a pseudogene. The CDR3 is 16 residues long. CDR3 sequence (DNA): TGTGCCAGCAGCCAGAGAAATGGTGAGACTCGGAGCATTCAGTACTTC. This encodes CASSQRNGETRSIQYF.